The 21 T cell receptor beta chains listed next were all sequenced from one sample in a study of neurological immune-mediated disorders. TCRdb re-derived calls from the 5' RACE reads in MiXCR, one entry per CDR3 protein. The sample consists of around 37,000 distinct CDR3 sequences, around 10% of them appearing once. The sample's time point: technical triplicate 1. Specimen: PBMCs. Every receptor here comes from a man in his 60s with HTLV-1-associated myelopathy (HAM/TSP).

This clonotype was detected ten times or more. The rearrangement joins TRBV28 to TRBJ2-7; the D is unclear. This CDR3 comprises 13 residues. V was clipped by 6 bases and J by 7 bases, with 16 bases between them. Germline loops: CDR1 MDHEN, CDR2 SYDVKM. CDR3 DNA: TGTGCCAGCAGCAGAATGATCTTCGCAGAGCAGTACTTC. Translated, it gives CASSRMIFAEQYF.

Here the CDR3 DNA reads TGTGCCAGCAGTGAAGCGCTGGGGGGAAACACTGAAGCTTTCTTT. It translates to CASSEALGGNTEAFF. This chain joins TRBV6-1 and TRBJ1-1; weak D call: TRBD1 (5 bases). The CDR3 spans 15 residues. Trimming cost V 0 bases and J 2 bases, with 10 bases left between them. From germline, CDR1 is MNHNS and CDR2 SASEGT.

This clonotype has at least ten counts. The rearrangement uses TRBV5-1 and TRBJ2-3, with 9 bases that match TRBD1. The trim removed 4 bases at V and 6 bases at J, leaving 12 bases unmatched. The CDR3 totals 16 residues. Germline V gene sequence: CDR1 SGHRS, CDR2 YFSETQ. CDR3 sequence: CASSVPTGGDQDTQYF. As DNA, the CDR3 is TGCGCCAGCAGCGTACCAACAGGGGGCGATCAGGATACGCAGTATTTT. Full variable domain (outside the CDR3, taken from reference TRBV5-1 and TRBJ2-3): KAGVTQTPRYLIKTRGQQVTLSCSPISGHRSVSWYQQTPGQGLQFLFEYFSETQRNKGNFPGRFSGRQFSNSRSEMNVSTLELGDSALYLCASSVPTGGDQDTQYFGPGTRLTVL.

This clonotype was counted ten times or more. The chain carries TRBV7-2 and TRBJ2-2; D gene uncertain. The germline V gene encodes CDR1 SGHTA and CDR2 FQGNSA. The V and J ends lost 5 bases and 1 base respectively, with 8 bases between them. CDR3 length: 14 residues. The CDR3 nucleotides read TGTGCCAGCAGCCCGACGGTGAACACCGGGGAGCTGTTTTTT. This gives the protein CASSPTVNTGELFF.

There are many counts of this clonotype. The chain combines TRBV7-2 with TRBJ2-1; 10 bases line up with TRBD2. Unmatched junction bases numbered 5, after V lost 6 bases and J lost 3 bases. Germline CDR1 reads SGHTA; CDR2 reads FQGNSA. The CDR3 length is 15 residues. The CDR3 nucleotides are TGTGCCAGCAGACCCGGGACTAGCGACTACAATGAGCAGTTCTTC. Its protein product is CASRPGTSDYNEQFF.

Ten or more counts support this clonotype. J is TRBJ2-1 and V is TRBV24-1, with unresolved D. Germline-derived CDR1 and CDR2 are KGHDR and SFDVKD. The CDR3 extends over 11 amino acids. V lost 9 bases to trimming and J lost 4 bases, with 6 bases between them. In DNA, the CDR3 is TGTGCCACCGAACGATACAATGAGCAGTTCTTC. This gives the protein CATERYNEQFF.

This clonotype showed up many times. This CDR3 reads CASSSPSSGDTQYF. The CDR3 DNA is TGTGCCAGCAGCTCACCCTCTAGCGGGGATACGCAGTATTTT. The genes are TRBV5-5 and TRBJ2-3; TRBD2 matches 8 bases. This CDR3 has 14 amino acids. Germline V gene lookup returns CDR1 SGHKS and CDR2 YYEKEE (reference sequence). The J segment lost 6 bases and the V segment lost 3 bases, leaving 6 bases of the junction unmatched.

The sample holds many counts of this clonotype. V usage is TRBV5-1 and J usage is TRBJ2-5; TRBD2 matches 10 bases. CDR1 is SGHRS, CDR2 YFSETQ, per germline. The CDR3 extends over 16 amino acids. V dropped 0 bases and J dropped 5; count of bases not matched to a gene: 7. The CDR3 nucleotides are TGCGCCAGCAGCTTGGAAGCTAGCGGGAGTAGTGAGACCCAGTACTTC. Protein product: CASSLEASGSSETQYF.

This clonotype is categorized as medium-sized. V usage is TRBV29-1 and J usage is TRBJ2-2, with 9 bases that match TRBD1. The CDR3 runs to 15 residues. Unmatched junction bases numbered 11, after V lost 6 bases and J lost 6 bases. CDR1 is SQVTM, CDR2 ANQGSEA, per germline. The CDR3 DNA reads TGCAGCGTCGGATGGGGACAGGGTTTACCCGGGGAGCTGTTTTTT. The encoded protein is CSVGWGQGLPGELFF.

This clonotype was observed at least ten times. The chain links TRBV5-1 to TRBJ2-3; tentatively, D is TRBD1 (6 bases). Per germline, CDR1 SGHRS and CDR2 YFSETQ. V was clipped by 0 bases and J by 4 bases, with 12 bases between them. The CDR3 has 15 residues. The CDR3 region is CASSLGTGKADTQYF. The CDR3, as DNA: TGCGCCAGCAGCTTGGGAACAGGGAAGGCAGATACGCAGTATTTT. The whole variable domain, filled in from reference TRBV5-1 and TRBJ2-3, reads KAGVTQTPRYLIKTRGQQVTLSCSPISGHRSVSWYQQTPGQGLQFLFEYFSETQRNKGNFPGRFSGRQFSNSRSEMNVSTLELGDSALYLCASSLGTGKADTQYFGPGTRLTVL.

This clonotype was seen ten or more times. The chain combines TRBV14 with TRBJ2-7, with no clear D. The CDR3 extends over 16 amino acids. V was pared by 1 base and J by 7 bases, with 20 bases between. Per germline, CDR1 SGHDN and CDR2 FVKESK. The CDR3 nucleotides read TGTGCCAGCAGCCAAGGGTCGGGCTTCTCTCAGGATGAGCAGTACTTC. Residues: CASSQGSGFSQDEQYF.

Many counts were recorded for this clonotype. This rearrangement joins TRBV2 to TRBJ2-5; a weak D match, TRBD2 (5 bases). The germline V and J ends were trimmed by 8 bases and 4 bases, with 14 bases remaining between them. The CDR3 length is 13 residues. The germline gives CDR1 SNHLY, CDR2 FYNNEI. The CDR3 sequence: CASSLGERETQYF. Here the CDR3 DNA reads TGTGCCAGCTCCCTCGGGGAAAGAGAGACCCAGTACTTC. Filled out from reference TRBV2 and TRBJ2-5, the complete variable domain reads EPEVTQTPSHQVTQMGQEVILRCVPISNHLYFYWYRQILGQKVEFLVSFYNNEISEKSEIFDDQFSVERPDGSNFTLKIRSTKLEDSAMYFCASSLGERETQYFGPGTRLLVL.

DNA of the CDR3: TGTGCCAGCAGTTTTTGGCAGGGTGAAACAGATACGCAGTATTTT. It codes for CASSFWQGETDTQYF. The rearrangement joins TRBV12-3 or TRBV12-4 to TRBJ2-3; perhaps TRBD1 as D (5 bases). Trimming stripped 3 bases from V and 3 bases from J, with 13 bases between. CDR3 length: 15 amino acids.

In its sample, this clonotype was seen many times. The chain couples TRBV7-2 to TRBJ2-1; TRBD2 matches at 11 bases. The CDR3 is 15 amino acids. Germline V gene lookup returns CDR1 SGHTA and CDR2 FQGNSA. V lost 5 bases to trimming and J lost 7 bases; unmatched junction nucleotides: 7. CDR3 loop: CASSHEIAGGNEQFF. CDR3 nucleotide sequence: TGTGCCAGCAGCCATGAAATAGCGGGGGGGAATGAGCAGTTCTTC. The variable domain in full, completed from reference TRBV7-2 and TRBJ2-1, reads GAGVSQSPSNKVTEKGKDVELRCDPISGHTALYWYRQSLGQGLEFLIYFQGNSAPDKSGLPSDRFSAERTGGSVSTLTIQRTQQEDSAVYLCASSHEIAGGNEQFFGPGTRLTVL.

This clonotype was observed at least ten times. The chain uses TRBV10-3 and TRBJ1-2, with a weak D call TRBD1 (6 bases). Per germline, CDR1 ENHRY and CDR2 SYGVKD. Trimming took off 7 bases at V and 5 bases at J, with 17 bases between the two ends. The CDR3 extends over 14 amino acids. The CDR3, as DNA: TGTGCCATCAAGTTTGGCAGGGGTGAATATGGCTACACCTTC. Translating it yields CAIKFGRGEYGYTF.

The gene calls are TRBV18 and TRBJ2-3, with 9 bases that match TRBD2. The CDR3 loop spans 17 amino acids. Trimming cost V 3 bases and J 3 bases; bases outside gene matches: 10. Germline CDR1 and CDR2: KGHSH and LQKENI. The CDR3 DNA follows: TGTGCCAGCTCACCGAACTACGGCGGGAGGGGAACAGATACGCAGTATTTT. Protein product: CASSPNYGGRGTDTQYF.

This clonotype was observed once. The CDR3 reads CSGKQWASNQPQHF. The CDR3 DNA is TGCAGTGGAAAACAGTGGGCCAGCAATCAGCCCCAGCATTTT. The chain uses TRBV20-1 and TRBJ1-5, with no clear D. The V gene's germline CDR1 is DFQATT and CDR2 SNEGSKA (reference sequence). The V end was cut by 7 bases, the J end by 1 base, with 14 bases between. The CDR3 covers 14 residues.

This clonotype showed up many times. The chain couples TRBV12-3 or TRBV12-4 to TRBJ1-1; 8 bases match TRBD1. The V gene end was trimmed by 4 bases and the J gene end by 4 bases; junction bases not matched to a gene: 5. The CDR3 runs to 14 residues. This chain's CDR3 is CASSSYRGTTEAFF. The CDR3 DNA reads as TGTGCCAGCAGTTCATACAGGGGGACCACTGAAGCTTTCTTT.

Ten or more counts support this clonotype. The gene calls are TRBV6-1 and TRBJ2-3, with D tentatively TRBD1 (5 bases). V lost 4 bases, J lost 4 bases, and 15 bases lay in between. Germline V gene data show CDR1 as MNHNS and CDR2 as SASEGT. This CDR3 spans 15 amino acids. Here the CDR3 DNA reads TGTGCCAGCAGTGTATACAGGCTGGGGTCAGATACGCAGTATTTT. It yields the protein CASSVYRLGSDTQYF.

There are many counts of this clonotype. V gene TRBV6-2 or TRBV6-3 combines with J gene TRBJ1-1; weak D call: TRBD1 (6 bases). The germline V and J ends were trimmed by 6 bases and 7 bases, with 24 bases remaining between them. The germline V gene encodes CDR1 MNHEY and CDR2 SVGEGT. The CDR3 consists of 16 residues. CDR3 nucleotides: TGTGCCAGCAGCCGCGCGGGGGCCGCGGATGATGTTGAAGCTTTCTTT. It codes for CASSRAGAADDVEAFF.

This clonotype was detected many times. This chain joins TRBV20-1 and TRBJ2-7; 10 bases agree with TRBD2. V was clipped by 3 bases and J by 6 bases; unmatched bases: 5. CDR3 size: 13 residues. Looked up from germline, CDR1 is DFQATT and CDR2 is SNEGSKA (reference sequence). CDR3: CSASAGLATEQYF. The CDR3 DNA follows: TGCAGTGCTAGTGCGGGACTAGCGACCGAGCAGTACTTC.